Below are 28 T cell receptor beta chains sequenced from a single sample in a study of blood T cell repertoires in COVID-19. Profiling relied on immunoSEQ multiplex PCR, and the TCRdb table lists in-frame clones only, not all of them. The sample has approximately 300,000 clones, about nine tenths seen once. The sequenced material came from peripheral blood. The receptors were gathered from a woman younger than 45 with COVID-19, enrolled during active disease.

The genes are TRBV6-2 or TRBV6-3 and TRBJ1-1; weak D call: TRBD1 (5 bases). V lost 2 bases and J 0 bases, leaving 10 bases between the germline ends. Germline V gene sequence: CDR1 MNHEY, CDR2 SVGEGT. CDR3 length: 15 residues. DNA of the CDR3: TGTGCCAGCAGTTACATGGACACCTTGAACACTGAAGCTTTCTTT. The encoded protein is CASSYMDTLNTEAFF.

The V gene is TRBV2, the J gene TRBJ2-1; 8 bases line up with TRBD2. The CDR3 length is 16 residues. Per germline, CDR1 SNHLY and CDR2 FYNNEI. V gave up 8 bases and J gave up 4 bases; unmatched junction bases: 13. CDR3 bases: TGTGCCAGCCTCAGCGGGGGCGGGATGGGGTACAATGAGCAGTTCTTC. It is translated as CASLSGGGMGYNEQFF.

This chain joins TRBV4-2 and TRBJ2-7, with a tentative D call TRBD1 (5 bases). Germline-derived CDR1 and CDR2 are LGHNA and YNFKEQ. The CDR3 runs 16 residues. Trimming removed 0 bases at V and 2 bases at J, with 14 bases between. CDR3 residues: CASSQDMGQNTYEQYF. CDR3 DNA sequence: TGTGCCAGCAGCCAAGACATGGGGCAGAACACCTACGAGCAGTACTTC.

The chain is built from TRBV29-1 and TRBJ1-1; maybe TRBD1 (6 bases). This CDR3 is built from 11 residues. Trimming took off 6 bases at V and 6 bases at J, with 11 bases between the two ends. CDR1 is SQVTM, CDR2 ANQGSEA, per germline. The CDR3 sequence: CSVRGGAEAFF. The CDR3, as DNA: TGCAGCGTCAGGGGAGGGGCTGAAGCTTTCTTT.

This chain joins TRBV24-1 and TRBJ2-3; TRBD2 matches at 7 bases. The CDR3 is 15 amino acids. Germline loops: CDR1 KGHDR, CDR2 SFDVKD. The V and J ends lost 2 bases and 3 bases, in that order; junction bases with no gene match: 4. CDR3 coding DNA: TGTGCCACCAGTGATTGGGGGGGTCGGACAGATACGCAGTATTTT. Its translation: CATSDWGGRTDTQYF.

This chain uses TRBV24-1 with TRBJ1-5; tentatively, D is TRBD1 (6 bases). CDR3 length equals 15 residues. V lost 3 bases to trimming and J lost 2 bases, with 10 bases between them. Per the germline V gene, CDR1 is KGHDR and CDR2 is SFDVKD. CDR3 amino acids: CATSDPRGGNQPQHF. In nucleotides, the CDR3 is TGTGCCACCAGTGATCCCAGGGGCGGCAATCAGCCCCAGCATTTT.

CDR3 sequence: CASSSYNEKLFF. The CDR3 region has the DNA TGTGCCAGCAGCTCGTATAATGAAAAACTGTTTTTT. This rearrangement joins TRBV7-6 to TRBJ1-4; D is undetermined. The germline V gene has CDR1 SGHVS and CDR2 FNYEAQ. This CDR3 is built from 12 residues. The V end was cut by 4 bases, the J end by 4 bases, with 4 bases between.

This chain uses TRBV4-1 with TRBJ1-6; D gene unclear. The V end was cut by 4 bases, the J end by 8 bases, with 12 bases between. Germline CDR1 is MGHRA and CDR2 is YSYEKL. This CDR3 region has 14 residues. As DNA, the CDR3 is TGCGCCAGCAGCCTCGGAGGAGTAGATTCACCCCTCCACTTT. It encodes CASSLGGVDSPLHF.

The rearrangement links TRBV7-9 to TRBJ2-7, with D tentatively TRBD1 (6 bases). The V and J ends lost 5 bases and 0 bases respectively, with 11 bases between them. Germline V gene data show CDR1 as SEHNR and CDR2 as FQNEAQ (reference sequence). The CDR3 sequence is 14 residues long. CDR3 sequence: CASSPGAPSYEQYF. The CDR3 nucleotides are TGTGCCAGCAGCCCAGGGGCTCCCTCCTACGAGCAGTACTTC.

V and J are TRBV7-8 and TRBJ1-5, with unresolved D. Deletions cut 1 base from V and 3 bases from J, with 7 bases between. Germline V lookup: CDR1 SGHVS, CDR2 FQNEAQ. The CDR3 totals 14 residues. The CDR3 is CASSLVHSNQPQHF. DNA of the CDR3: TGTGCCAGCAGCTTAGTCCACTCCAATCAGCCCCAGCATTTT.

The V gene is TRBV7-2, the J gene TRBJ2-5; 9 nucleotides align to TRBD2. CDR3 length: 15 residues. Germline loops: CDR1 SGHTA, CDR2 FQGNSA. V dropped 4 bases and J dropped 5; count of bases not matched to a gene: 8. CDR3 coding DNA: TGTGCCAGCAGCTCTACTAGCGGGCAGGGGGAGACCCAGTACTTC. This gives the protein CASSSTSGQGETQYF. Full variable domain (rest looked up from reference TRBV7-2 and TRBJ2-5): GAGVSQSPSNKVTEKGKDVELRCDPISGHTALYWYRQSLGQGLEFLIYFQGNSAPDKSGLPSDRFSAERTGGSVSTLTIQRTQQEDSAVYLCASSSTSGQGETQYFGPGTRLLVL.

The chain has TRBV5-1 and TRBJ2-1; D is possibly TRBD1 (6 bases). Germline CDR1 reads SGHRS; CDR2 reads YFSETQ. Trimming cost V 5 bases and J 8 bases, with 11 bases left between them. The CDR3 totals 12 residues. For the CDR3, the DNA is TGCGCCAGCAGTCAGGGGTGGGATGAGCAGTTCTTC. Its protein product is CASSQGWDEQFF.

This clone came up once. The V and J genes are TRBV11-2 and TRBJ1-1; TRBD1 is a possible D gene (5 bases). This CDR3 has 14 residues. From germline, CDR1 is SGHAT and CDR2 FQNNGV. V dropped 1 base and J dropped 5 bases, with 11 bases sitting between them. As DNA, the CDR3 is TGTGCCAGCAGCTTAGTGCGGGGGTTAACTGAAGCTTTCTTT. As protein: CASSLVRGLTEAFF.

V gene TRBV19 combines with J gene TRBJ2-1; D might be TRBD2 (7 bases). There are 15 residues in the CDR3. CDR1 is LNHDA, CDR2 SQIVND, per germline (reference sequence). Deletions cut 5 bases from V and 1 base from J, with 12 bases between. The CDR3 DNA follows: TGTGCCAGTAGTTCGCGGGGGCAATCCTACAATGAGCAGTTCTTC. Encoded protein: CASSSRGQSYNEQFF.

To note about this clone: Other DNA variants within this sample encode the same CDR3. This sequence joins TRBV30 and TRBJ2-5, with TRBD1 matching over 8 bases. This CDR3 spans 14 amino acids. Germline CDR1 and CDR2: GTSNPN and SVGIG (reference sequence). The V and J ends lost 0 bases and 4 bases, in that order; junction bases with no gene match: 4. The chain's CDR3 is CAWSVQGAGETQYF. The CDR3 DNA reads as TGTGCCTGGAGTGTTCAGGGGGCCGGAGAGACCCAGTACTTC.

J is TRBJ1-5 and V is TRBV7-8, with a possible D match to TRBD1 (6 bases). Deletions cut 6 bases from V and 7 bases from J, with 19 bases between. The CDR3 runs to 15 residues. Per germline, CDR1 SGHVS and CDR2 FQNEAQ. In DNA, the CDR3 is TGTGCCAGCAGTTTTACAGGGTTGCGTGAGCAGCCCCAGCATTTT. Protein product: CASSFTGLREQPQHF. Full variable domain (outside the CDR3, taken from reference TRBV7-8 and TRBJ1-5): GAGVSQSPRYKVAKRGQDVALRCDPISGHVSLFWYQQALGQGPEFLTYFQNEAQLDKSGLPSDRFFAERPEGSVSTLKIQRTQQEDSAVYLCASSFTGLREQPQHFGDGTRLSIL.

The chain uses TRBV5-5 and TRBJ2-7; D possibly corresponds to TRBD1 (5 bases). The CDR3 covers 14 residues. Per the germline V gene, CDR1 is SGHKS and CDR2 is YYEKEE (reference sequence). Trimming pared 6 bases from V and 4 bases from J, leaving 17 bases between. CDR3 region: CASTISAGPYEQYF. The CDR3 region has the DNA TGTGCCAGCACCATCTCGGCAGGGCCTTACGAGCAGTACTTC.

The V gene is TRBV11-3, the J gene TRBJ2-7, with 7 bases fitting TRBD1. Unmatched junction bases numbered 7, after V lost 5 bases and J lost 0 bases. The germline V gene has CDR1 SGHNT and CDR2 YENEEA. This CDR3 has 15 amino acids. The CDR3 loop is CASSVSQGSSYEQYF. CDR3 DNA sequence: TGTGCCAGCAGCGTCTCACAGGGGAGCTCCTACGAGCAGTACTTC.

This sequence joins TRBV2 and TRBJ2-5; 9 nucleotides agree with TRBD1. With V trimmed by 10 bases and J by 2 bases, 5 bases remained unmatched. The CDR3 extends over 13 amino acids. Per the germline V gene, CDR1 is SNHLY and CDR2 is FYNNEI. CDR3 in DNA: TGTGCCACGACCGGGACAGGGCAAGAGACCCAGTACTTC. Translation: CATTGTGQETQYF.

The chain joins TRBV28 to TRBJ2-7; TRBD2 matches at 8 bases. Germline-derived CDR1 and CDR2 are MDHEN and SYDVKM. V shed 8 bases, J shed 2 bases, and the junction held 5 bases outside the gene matches. This CDR3 contains 13 residues. In nucleotides, the CDR3 is TGTGCCAGCCGGGCGGGAGGCCCCTACGAGCAGTACTTC. Translation gives CASRAGGPYEQYF.

Notes on this clone: Different DNA sequences within this sample yield the same CDR3. This chain uses TRBV4-3 with TRBJ1-2; 10 positions agree with TRBD1. This CDR3 region has 17 residues. CDR1 and CDR2 (germline): LGHNA, YSLEER. Unmatched junction bases numbered 7, after V lost 1 base and J lost 2 bases. The CDR3 is CASSQVLSGQGNYGYTF. The CDR3 DNA follows: TGCGCCAGCAGCCAAGTTCTATCGGGACAGGGGAACTATGGCTACACCTTC.

The chain joins TRBV2 to TRBJ2-5, with TRBD1 as a possible D gene (5 bases). Trimming pared 1 base from V and 5 bases from J, leaving 8 bases between. CDR1 SNHLY and CDR2 FYNNEI come from the germline V gene. CDR3 length equals 13 residues. The CDR3 DNA reads as TGTGCCAGCAGTGAAGGGGGCTGGGAGACCCAGTACTTC. This translates into CASSEGGWETQYF. Using reference TRBV2 and TRBJ2-5 for the parts outside the CDR3, the full variable domain is EPEVTQTPSHQVTQMGQEVILRCVPISNHLYFYWYRQILGQKVEFLVSFYNNEISEKSEIFDDQFSVERPDGSNFTLKIRSTKLEDSAMYFCASSEGGWETQYFGPGTRLLVL.

V and J are TRBV7-2 and TRBJ1-2; the match to TRBD1 covers 8 bases. The V segment lost 4 bases and the J segment 4 bases; nucleotides outside the gene matches: 2. The germline V gene encodes CDR1 SGHTA and CDR2 FQGNSA. The CDR3 covers 13 residues. CDR3: CASSWTGIYGYTF. The CDR3 DNA reads as TGTGCCAGCAGCTGGACAGGGATCTATGGCTACACCTTC. The full variable domain, rest sourced from reference TRBV7-2 and TRBJ1-2, is GAGVSQSPSNKVTEKGKDVELRCDPISGHTALYWYRQSLGQGLEFLIYFQGNSAPDKSGLPSDRFSAERTGGSVSTLTIQRTQQEDSAVYLCASSWTGIYGYTFGSGTRLTVV.

The chain is built from TRBV5-1 and TRBJ2-2; TRBD1 agrees at 7 bases. The CDR3 covers 16 residues. The germline gives CDR1 SGHRS, CDR2 YFSETQ. The V gene end was trimmed by 2 bases and the J gene end by 8 bases; junction bases not matched to a gene: 12. This CDR3 is CASSLAPGQTSGELFF. The CDR3 nucleotides are TGCGCCAGCAGCTTAGCTCCGGGACAGACGTCTGGGGAGCTGTTTTTT. Full variable domain (missing parts from reference TRBV5-1 and TRBJ2-2): KAGVTQTPRYLIKTRGQQVTLSCSPISGHRSVSWYQQTPGQGLQFLFEYFSETQRNKGNFPGRFSGRQFSNSRSEMNVSTLELGDSALYLCASSLAPGQTSGELFFGEGSRLTVL.

CDR3 sequence (DNA): TGTGCCTGGAGTGTAGGGGGTCACTGGAACACTGAAGCTTTCTTT. Translation gives CAWSVGGHWNTEAFF. The V call is TRBV30, the J call TRBJ1-1; a weak D match, TRBD1 (6 bases). V lost 0 bases, J lost 1 base, and 12 bases lay in between. The CDR3 is 15 residues long. CDR1 is GTSNPN, CDR2 SVGIG, per germline (reference sequence).

The gene calls are TRBV4-1 and TRBJ2-1; TRBD2 aligns across 16 bases. The CDR3 totals 17 residues. Germline V lookup: CDR1 MGHRA, CDR2 YSYEKL. The junction had 7 bases not matched to a gene; V was cut back by 5 bases and J by 6 bases. CDR3 region: CASSNPGLAGGFNEQFF. CDR3 nucleotide sequence: TGCGCCAGCAGCAATCCGGGACTAGCGGGAGGGTTCAATGAGCAGTTCTTC.

V and J are TRBV27 and TRBJ1-6; D gene ambiguous. Germline V gives CDR1 MNHEY, CDR2 SMNVEV (reference sequence). Trimming took 3 bases from V and 7 from J, leaving 19 bases between them. The CDR3 covers 17 residues. DNA of the CDR3: TGTGCCAGCAGTTTCAACCGGGCCGGGGTTAGGAATTCACCCCTCCACTTT. Translating gives CASSFNRAGVRNSPLHF.

This rearrangement joins TRBV28 to TRBJ2-5; maybe TRBD1 (5 bases). CDR1 and CDR2 (germline): MDHEN, SYDVKM. V shed 6 bases and J shed 7 bases, with 15 bases lying between them. The CDR3 runs to 13 residues. For the CDR3, the DNA is TGTGCCAGCAGCCCGAGTAGACAGACGACCCAGTACTTC. Translation gives CASSPSRQTTQYF.